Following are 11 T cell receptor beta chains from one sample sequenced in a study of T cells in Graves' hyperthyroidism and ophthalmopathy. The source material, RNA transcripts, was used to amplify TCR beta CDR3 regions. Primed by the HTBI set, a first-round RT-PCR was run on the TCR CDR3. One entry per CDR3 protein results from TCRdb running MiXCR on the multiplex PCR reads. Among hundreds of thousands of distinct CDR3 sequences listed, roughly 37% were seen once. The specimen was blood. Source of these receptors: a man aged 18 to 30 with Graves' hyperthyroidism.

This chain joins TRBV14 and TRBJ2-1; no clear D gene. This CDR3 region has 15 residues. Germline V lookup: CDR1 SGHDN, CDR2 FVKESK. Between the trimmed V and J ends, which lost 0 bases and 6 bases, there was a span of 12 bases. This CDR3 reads CASSQEKDVVNEQFF. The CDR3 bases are TGTGCCAGCAGCCAAGAAAAGGACGTCGTCAATGAGCAGTTCTTC.

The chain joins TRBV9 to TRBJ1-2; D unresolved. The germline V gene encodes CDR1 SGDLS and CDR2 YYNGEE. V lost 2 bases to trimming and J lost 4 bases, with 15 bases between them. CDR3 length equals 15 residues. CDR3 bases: TGTGCCAGCAGCGTCCGGGATTTCGGTAGCTATGGCTACACCTTC. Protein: CASSVRDFGSYGYTF. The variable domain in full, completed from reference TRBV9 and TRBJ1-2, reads DSGVTQTPKHLITATGQRVTLRCSPRSGDLSVYWYQQSLDQGLQFLIQYYNGEERAKGNILERFSAQQFPDLHSELNLSSLELGDSALYFCASSVRDFGSYGYTFGSGTRLTVV.

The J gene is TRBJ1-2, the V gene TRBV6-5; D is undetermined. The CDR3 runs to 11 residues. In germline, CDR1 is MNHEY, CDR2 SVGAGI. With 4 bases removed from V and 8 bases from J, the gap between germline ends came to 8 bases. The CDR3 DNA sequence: TGTGCCAGCAGTTTTGGAAGCGGCTACACCTTC. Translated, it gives CASSFGSGYTF.

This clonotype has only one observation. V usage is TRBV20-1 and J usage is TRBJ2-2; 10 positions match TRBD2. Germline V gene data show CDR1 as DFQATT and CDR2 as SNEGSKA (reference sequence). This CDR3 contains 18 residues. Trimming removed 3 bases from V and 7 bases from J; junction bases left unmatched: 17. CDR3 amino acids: CSARAGRGLAPRSGELFF. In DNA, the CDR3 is TGCAGTGCTAGGGCAGGGAGGGGACTAGCGCCGAGGAGCGGGGAGCTGTTTTTT.

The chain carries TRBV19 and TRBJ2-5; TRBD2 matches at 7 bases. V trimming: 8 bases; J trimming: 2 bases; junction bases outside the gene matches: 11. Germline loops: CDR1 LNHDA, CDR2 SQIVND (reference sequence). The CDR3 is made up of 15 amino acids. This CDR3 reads CASSGGSGAQETQYF. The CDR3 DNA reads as TGTGCCAGTTCGGGAGGCTCGGGAGCTCAAGAGACCCAGTACTTC.

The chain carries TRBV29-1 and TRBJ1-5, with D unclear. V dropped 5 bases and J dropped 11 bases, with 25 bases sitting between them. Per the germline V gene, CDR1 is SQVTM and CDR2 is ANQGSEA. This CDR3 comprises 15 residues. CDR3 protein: CSVRPLAGARETQHF. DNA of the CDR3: TGCAGCGTTCGACCCCTAGCGGGAGCAAGAGAGACCCAGCATTTT. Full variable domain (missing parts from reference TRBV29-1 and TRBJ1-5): SAVISQKPSRDICQRGTSLTIQCQVDSQVTMMFWYRQQPGQSLTLIATANQGSEATYESGFVIDKFPISRPNLTFSTLTVSNMSPEDSSIYLCSVRPLAGARETQHFGDGTRLSIL.

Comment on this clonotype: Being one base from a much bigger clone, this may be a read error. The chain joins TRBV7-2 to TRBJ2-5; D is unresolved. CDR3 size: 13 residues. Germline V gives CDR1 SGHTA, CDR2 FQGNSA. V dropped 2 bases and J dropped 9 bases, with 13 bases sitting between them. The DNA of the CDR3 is TGTGCCAGCAGCTTAAGCCCTTCGGCGCCCCAGTACTTC. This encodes CASSLSPSAPQYF.

CDR3 region: CSRDRGNQPQHF. CDR3 nucleotides: TGCAGCCGGGACAGGGGCAATCAGCCCCAGCATTTT. The J gene is TRBJ1-5, the V gene TRBV29-1; 9 bases are shared with TRBD1. The J segment lost 2 bases and the V segment lost 8 bases, leaving 1 base of the junction unmatched. Germline CDR1 is SQVTM and CDR2 is ANQGSEA. The CDR3 length is 12 residues. The variable domain in full, completed from reference TRBV29-1 and TRBJ1-5, reads SAVISQKPSRDICQRGTSLTIQCQVDSQVTMMFWYRQQPGQSLTLIATANQGSEATYESGFVIDKFPISRPNLTFSTLTVSNMSPEDSSIYLCSRDRGNQPQHFGDGTRLSIL.

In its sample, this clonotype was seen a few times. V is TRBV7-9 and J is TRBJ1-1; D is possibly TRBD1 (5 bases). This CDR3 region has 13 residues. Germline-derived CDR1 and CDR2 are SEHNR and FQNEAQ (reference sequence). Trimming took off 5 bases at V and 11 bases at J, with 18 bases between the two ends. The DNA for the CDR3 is TGTGCCAGCAGCCCCCAGGGAGGTCTCGGGGCTTTCTTT. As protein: CASSPQGGLGAFF.

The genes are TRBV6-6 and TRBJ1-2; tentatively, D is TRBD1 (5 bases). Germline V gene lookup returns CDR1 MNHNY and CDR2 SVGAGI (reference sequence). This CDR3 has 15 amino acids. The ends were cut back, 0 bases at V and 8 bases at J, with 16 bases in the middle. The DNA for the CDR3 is TGTGCCAGCAGTTACTCCGGGACTGCAGAGAGGGGCTACACCTTC. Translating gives CASSYSGTAERGYTF.

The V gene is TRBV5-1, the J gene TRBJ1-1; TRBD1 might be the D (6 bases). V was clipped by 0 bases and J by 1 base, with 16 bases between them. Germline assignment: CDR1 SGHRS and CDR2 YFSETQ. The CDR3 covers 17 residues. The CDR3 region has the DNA TGCGCCAGCAGCTTGGAGCCAGGGGTTGTATCGAACACTGAAGCTTTCTTT. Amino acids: CASSLEPGVVSNTEAFF.